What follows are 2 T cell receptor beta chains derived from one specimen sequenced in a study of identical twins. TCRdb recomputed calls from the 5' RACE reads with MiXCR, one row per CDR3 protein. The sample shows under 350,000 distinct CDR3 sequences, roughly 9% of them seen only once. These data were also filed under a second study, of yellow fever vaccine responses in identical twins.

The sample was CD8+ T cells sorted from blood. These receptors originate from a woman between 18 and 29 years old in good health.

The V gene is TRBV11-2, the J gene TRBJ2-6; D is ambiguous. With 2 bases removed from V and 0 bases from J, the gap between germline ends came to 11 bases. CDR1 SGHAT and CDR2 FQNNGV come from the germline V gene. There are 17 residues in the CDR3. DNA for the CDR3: TGTGCCAGCAGCTTATATCAGCACAGCTCTGGGGCCAACGTCCTGACTTTC. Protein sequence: CASSLYQHSSGANVLTF.

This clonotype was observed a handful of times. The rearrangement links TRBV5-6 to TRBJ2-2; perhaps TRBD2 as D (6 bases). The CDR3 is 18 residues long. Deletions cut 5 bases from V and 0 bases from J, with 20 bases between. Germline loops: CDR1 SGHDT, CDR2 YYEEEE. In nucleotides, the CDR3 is TGTGCCAGCAGGATCCTAACGGGAGTCCCTACGAACACCGGGGAGCTGTTTTTT. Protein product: CASRILTGVPTNTGELFF.